This T cell receptor (beta chain) was sequenced in a study of early T cells in non-severe SARS-CoV-2 infection. Study-wide findings and caveats: Missing private and CD4 specificities, VDJdb matching favored anti-spike CD8 responses.

Each cDNA molecule carried a unique molecular identifier. MiXCR, run by TCRdb on the 5' RACE reads, gives a single entry per CDR3 protein. The table has roughly 70,000 distinct CDR3 sequences, around 20% seen once. This clonotype occurred a few times. What it recognizes is unknown. CDR1 and CDR2 from the germline V gene are SGHVS and FNYEAQ. Trimming pared 2 bases from V and 4 bases from J, leaving 18 bases between. The CDR3 totals 17 residues. This clonotype was sampled from an adult who was a healthcare worker with PCR-confirmed SARS-CoV-2 infection or an uninfected control (not recorded which). The sample consisted of whole blood, taken at baseline. The V gene is TRBV7-6, the J gene TRBJ1-3; D remains unclear. The CDR3 nucleotides are TGTGCCAGCAGCTTAAGAAAGGCTCCTGGCCCAGGAAACACCATATATTTT. Its translation is CASSLRKAPGPGNTIYF.